The 14 T cell receptor beta chains given below trace back to one sample, sequenced in a study of neurological immune-mediated disorders. In TCRdb, the 5' RACE reads were re-called with MiXCR into one record per CDR3 protein. The repertoire has 40,000 or so distinct CDR3 sequences, 2.5% of them found once; the top ten carry about 2.4%. Sequencing was carried out using PBMCs. The receptors here all came from a man between 45 and 60 years old with multiple sclerosis.

This clonotype was found many times. The V call is TRBV20-1, the J call TRBJ1-1; D possibly corresponds to TRBD1 (5 bases). Germline V gives CDR1 DFQATT, CDR2 SNEGSKA (reference sequence). The CDR3 has 14 residues. Trimming pared 0 bases from V and 5 bases from J, leaving 13 bases between. CDR3 loop: CSARDRGSGTEAFF. CDR3 in DNA: TGCAGTGCTAGAGATCGGGGGAGTGGAACTGAAGCTTTCTTT.

This clonotype has a count of ten or more. The chain combines TRBV29-1 with TRBJ2-1; D is tentatively TRBD1 or TRBD2 (5 bases each). Trimming pared 7 bases from V and 6 bases from J, leaving 19 bases between. The germline V gene encodes CDR1 SQVTM and CDR2 ANQGSEA. This CDR3 is built from 14 residues. The CDR3 DNA sequence: TGCAGCGCCGCCGGGACCGCCACGGGCAATGAGCAGTTCTTC. Translated, it gives CSAAGTATGNEQFF.

This clonotype was detected ten times or more. The genes are TRBV5-5 and TRBJ1-2, with TRBD1 matching 11 bases. The CDR3 is made up of 16 amino acids. CDR1 is SGHKS, CDR2 YYEKEE, per germline (reference sequence). The V gene end was trimmed by 4 bases and the J gene end by 5 bases; junction bases not matched to a gene: 10. The CDR3 spells CASSRQDRGLRYGYTF. Here the CDR3 DNA reads TGTGCCAGCAGCCGTCAGGACAGGGGGCTTCGGTATGGCTACACCTTC.

This clonotype was observed a handful of times. A much larger clone differs by one base, so this may be a read error. The V gene is TRBV4-2, the J gene TRBJ1-1; D gene unclear. Germline CDR1 LGHNA, CDR2 YNFKEQ. The CDR3 contains 11 residues. V lost 5 bases to trimming and J lost 10 bases, with 11 bases between them. As DNA, the CDR3 is TGTGCCAGCAGCAAAGTAGAAGTAGCTTTCTTT. It is translated as CASSKVEVAFF.

This clonotype was counted at least ten times. J is TRBJ2-7 and V is TRBV3-1, with a tentative D call TRBD2 (6 bases). This CDR3 comprises 15 residues. V dropped 5 bases and J dropped 0 bases, with 14 bases sitting between them. The germline V gene has CDR1 LGHDT and CDR2 YNNKEL (reference sequence). CDR3 in DNA: TGTGCCAGCAGCGTACTAGCAGGAAGCTCCTACGAGCAGTACTTC. It specifies CASSVLAGSSYEQYF.

This clonotype came up many times. This rearrangement joins TRBV20-1 to TRBJ1-3; the D gene is possibly TRBD1 (5 bases). Germline CDR1 reads DFQATT; CDR2 reads SNEGSKA (reference sequence). V lost 6 bases and J 4 bases, leaving 16 bases between the germline ends. The CDR3 sequence is 14 residues long. In DNA form, the CDR3 reads TGCAGTGCCCCCTGGCAGGGTGAAGGAAACACCATATATTTT. Amino acids: CSAPWQGEGNTIYF.

This clonotype occurred many times. This sequence joins TRBV3-1 and TRBJ2-3; TRBD2 matches at 10 bases. This CDR3 region has 17 residues. Germline CDR1 reads LGHDT; CDR2 reads YNNKEL (reference sequence). The V segment lost 1 base and the J segment 4 bases; nucleotides outside the gene matches: 8. The CDR3 loop is CASSQGTGTSEADTQYF. CDR3 coding DNA: TGTGCCAGCAGCCAAGGGACGGGGACTAGCGAAGCAGATACGCAGTATTTT.

This clonotype was counted ten times or more. The chain combines TRBV3-1 with TRBJ1-3; tentatively, D is TRBD1 (6 bases). The ends were cut back, 4 bases at V and 2 bases at J, with 12 bases in the middle. There are 15 residues in the CDR3. Looked up from germline, CDR1 is LGHDT and CDR2 is YNNKEL (reference sequence). The CDR3 spells CASSLRGSTGNTIYF. CDR3 nucleotides: TGTGCCAGCAGCCTAAGGGGGTCTACTGGAAACACCATATATTTT.

This clonotype came up many times. V is TRBV7-2 and J is TRBJ2-3; the D gene is possibly TRBD2 (6 bases). Germline V gene sequence: CDR1 SGHTA, CDR2 FQGNSA. V was pared by 5 bases and J by 1 base, with 13 bases between. The CDR3 has 15 amino acids. CDR3 amino acids: CASSADYLRTDTQYF. CDR3 DNA: TGTGCCAGCAGCGCGGACTACCTACGCACAGATACGCAGTATTTT.

This clonotype was found many times. J is TRBJ2-3 and V is TRBV5-6, with D perhaps TRBD1 or TRBD2 (5 bases each). Germline CDR1 and CDR2: SGHDT and YYEEEE. V was pared by 4 bases and J by 8 bases, with 14 bases between. This CDR3 spans 13 amino acids. The CDR3 here is CASSPGTTGTQYF. The CDR3 DNA sequence: TGTGCCAGCAGCCCGGGGACGACGGGTACGCAGTATTTT.

This clonotype has a count of ten or more. The J gene is TRBJ2-7, the V gene TRBV5-1; 9 bases line up with TRBD2. The CDR3 is made up of 15 amino acids. The V segment lost 4 bases and the J segment 2 bases; nucleotides outside the gene matches: 7. CDR1 and CDR2 (germline): SGHRS, YFSETQ. CDR3 sequence: CASSDGLAIPYEQYF. CDR3 nucleotide sequence: TGCGCCAGCAGCGACGGACTAGCGATACCCTACGAGCAGTACTTC.

The sample holds many counts of this clonotype. The V gene is TRBV5-1, the J gene TRBJ2-5; possible D gene TRBD2, 6 bases. This CDR3 is built from 14 residues. V was shortened by 2 bases and J by 4 bases, with 12 bases between the two germline ends. CDR1 and CDR2 from the germline V gene are SGHRS and YFSETQ. CDR3 protein: CASSFGQGGETQYF. The CDR3 DNA follows: TGCGCCAGCAGCTTTGGGCAGGGAGGAGAGACCCAGTACTTC.

As for this clonotype: A read error may explain this, as a much larger clone is one base away. V gene TRBV5-1 combines with J gene TRBJ2-7, with D hard to call. V lost 1 base and J lost 3, with 8 bases in between. The CDR3 sequence is 13 residues long. Germline-derived CDR1 and CDR2 are SGHRS and YFSETQ. CDR3 sequence reads: CASSLQRDYEQYF. The CDR3 DNA sequence: TGCGCCAGCAGCTTGCAAAGGGACTACGAGCAGTACTTC.

This clonotype was seen ten or more times. The chain combines TRBV10-3 with TRBJ1-1; D unclear. Germline values: CDR1 ENHRY, CDR2 SYGVKD. The V end was cut by 3 bases, the J end by 4 bases, with 6 bases between. The length of the CDR3 is 12 residues. The CDR3, as DNA: TGTGCCATCAGTGACCGGGGCACTGAAGCTTTCTTT. As protein: CAISDRGTEAFF.